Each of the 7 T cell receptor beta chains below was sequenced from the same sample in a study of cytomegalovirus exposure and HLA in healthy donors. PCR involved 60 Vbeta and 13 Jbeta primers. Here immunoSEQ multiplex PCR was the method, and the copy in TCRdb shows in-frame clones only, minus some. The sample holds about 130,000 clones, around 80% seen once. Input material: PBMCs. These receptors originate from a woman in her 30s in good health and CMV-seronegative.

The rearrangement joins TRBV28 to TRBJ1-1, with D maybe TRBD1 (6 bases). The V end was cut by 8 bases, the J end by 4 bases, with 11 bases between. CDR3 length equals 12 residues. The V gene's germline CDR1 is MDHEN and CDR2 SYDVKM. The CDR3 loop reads CASVTGSTEAFF. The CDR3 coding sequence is TGTGCCAGCGTTACAGGGAGCACTGAAGCTTTCTTT.

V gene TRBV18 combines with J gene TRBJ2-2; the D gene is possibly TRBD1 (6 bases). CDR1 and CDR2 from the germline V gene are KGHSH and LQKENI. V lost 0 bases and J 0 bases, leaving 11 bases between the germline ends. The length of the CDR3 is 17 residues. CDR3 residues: CASSPPTGNANTGELFF. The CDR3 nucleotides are TGTGCCAGCTCACCACCCACAGGGAACGCGAACACCGGGGAGCTGTTTTTT.

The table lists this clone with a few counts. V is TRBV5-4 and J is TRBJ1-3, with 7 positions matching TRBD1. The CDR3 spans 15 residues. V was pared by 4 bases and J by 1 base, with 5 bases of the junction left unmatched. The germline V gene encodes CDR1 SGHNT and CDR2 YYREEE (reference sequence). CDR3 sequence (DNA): TGTGCCAGCAGCCGTGGGACAGAATCTGGAAACACCATATATTTT. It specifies CASSRGTESGNTIYF.

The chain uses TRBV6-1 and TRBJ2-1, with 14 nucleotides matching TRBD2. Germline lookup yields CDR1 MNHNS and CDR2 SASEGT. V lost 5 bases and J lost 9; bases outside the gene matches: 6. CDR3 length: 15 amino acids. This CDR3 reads CASSPGLAGVCEQFF. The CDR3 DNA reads TGTGCCAGCAGTCCGGGACTAGCGGGAGTCTGTGAGCAGTTCTTC.

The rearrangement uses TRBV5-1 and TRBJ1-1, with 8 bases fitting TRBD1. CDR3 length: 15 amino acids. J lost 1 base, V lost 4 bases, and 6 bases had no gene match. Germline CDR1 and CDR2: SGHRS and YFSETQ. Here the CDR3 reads CASSTDRVGNTEAFF. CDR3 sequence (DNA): TGCGCCAGCAGCACGGACAGGGTTGGGAACACTGAAGCTTTCTTT.

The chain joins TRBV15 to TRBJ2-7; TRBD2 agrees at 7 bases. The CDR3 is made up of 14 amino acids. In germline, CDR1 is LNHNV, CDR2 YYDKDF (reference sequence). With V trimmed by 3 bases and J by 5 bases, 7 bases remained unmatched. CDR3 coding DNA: TGTGCCACCAGCAGTAGCGGGCCTTTCCACGAGCAGTACTTC. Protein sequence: CATSSSGPFHEQYF.

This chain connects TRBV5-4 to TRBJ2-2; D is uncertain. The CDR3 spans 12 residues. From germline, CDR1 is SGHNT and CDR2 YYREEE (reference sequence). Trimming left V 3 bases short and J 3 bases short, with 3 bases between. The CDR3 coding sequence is TGTGCCAGCAGCTCGGACACCGGGGAGCTGTTTTTT. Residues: CASSSDTGELFF.